This T cell receptor (beta chain) was documented in a study of Graves' ophthalmopathy and Graves' hyperthyroidism. Per germline, CDR1 SGHVS and CDR2 FNYEAQ. Trimming pared 5 bases from V and 6 bases from J, leaving 16 bases between. The CDR3 is made up of 14 amino acids. Study findings and constraints: A majority of expanded thyroid clonotypes exceeding 0.001 frequency were likewise present in blood.

On this clonotype itself: What it binds is unknown.

The study amplified TCR beta CDR3 regions using RNA transcripts. Amplification began with first-round RT-PCR using HTBI primers, then second-round multiplex PCR was performed. TCRdb re-derived calls from the multiplex PCR reads in MiXCR, one entry per CDR3 protein. The sample consists of roughly 160,000 distinct CDR3 sequences, 39% of them appearing once. The genes are TRBV7-6 and TRBJ1-1; a possible D gene is TRBD1 (5 bases). The sequencing sample was made of peripheral blood. The origin of this receptor is a man aged 25 to 45 with Graves' ophthalmopathy. In nucleotides, the CDR3 is TGTGCCAGCAGCCAGCGCAGGGACGGGGCTGAAGCTTTCTTT. The encoded protein is CASSQRRDGAEAFF.